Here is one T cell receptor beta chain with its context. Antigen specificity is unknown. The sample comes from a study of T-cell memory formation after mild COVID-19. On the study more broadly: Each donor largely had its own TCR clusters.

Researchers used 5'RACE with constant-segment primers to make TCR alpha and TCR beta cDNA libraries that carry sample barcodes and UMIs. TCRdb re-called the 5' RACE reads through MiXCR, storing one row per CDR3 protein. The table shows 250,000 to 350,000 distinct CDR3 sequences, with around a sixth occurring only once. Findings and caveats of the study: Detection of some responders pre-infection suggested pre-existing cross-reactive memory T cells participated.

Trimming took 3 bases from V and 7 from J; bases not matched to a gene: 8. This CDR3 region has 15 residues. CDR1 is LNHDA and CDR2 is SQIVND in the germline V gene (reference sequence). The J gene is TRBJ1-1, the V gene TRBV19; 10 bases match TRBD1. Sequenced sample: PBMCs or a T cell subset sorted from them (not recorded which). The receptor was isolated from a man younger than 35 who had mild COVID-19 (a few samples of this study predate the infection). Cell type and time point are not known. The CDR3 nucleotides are TGTGCCAGTAGTATTCCGGAGGGACAGGGGAATGAAGCTTTCTTT. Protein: CASSIPEGQGNEAFF.